This TCR beta chain was obtained from a study of cytomegalovirus exposure and HLA in healthy donors. Turning to the study itself: Genotyping showed roughly 86% of 398 donors falling in the Caucasian-associated ancestry cluster.

On this clone itself: Its antigen is as yet unknown. Other DNA sequences in this specimen translate into the identical CDR3.

Looked up from germline, CDR1 is SNHLY and CDR2 is FYNNEI. This CDR3 is 14 amino acids long. The ends lost 4 bases at V and 4 bases at J; junction bases unmatched: 3. Study-wide results and caveats: With high specificity and sensitivity, the classifier reportedly diagnosed cytomegalovirus status. Overall, approximately 150 TCR beta chains were annotated as cytomegalovirus-associated. Later analysis identified 17,000 or so TCR beta sequences associated with HLA alleles, using a false discovery rate threshold of 0.05.

Both 60 Vbeta primers and 13 Jbeta primers went into the PCR. Repertoires were generated with immunoSEQ multiplex PCR, while TCRdb's copy carries only in-frame clones and drops some. The top ten clones hold 2.5% to 3% of a sample with 150,000 to 180,000 clones, about 70% of them seen once. The sample comprised PBMCs. The receptor comes from a man aged 18 to 29 in good health and CMV-seronegative. The rearrangement joins TRBV2 to TRBJ2-7; 11 positions match TRBD2. In nucleotides, the CDR3 is TGTGCCAGCAGTGGACTAGCGGGGACATACGAGCAGTACTTC. This sequence encodes CASSGLAGTYEQYF.